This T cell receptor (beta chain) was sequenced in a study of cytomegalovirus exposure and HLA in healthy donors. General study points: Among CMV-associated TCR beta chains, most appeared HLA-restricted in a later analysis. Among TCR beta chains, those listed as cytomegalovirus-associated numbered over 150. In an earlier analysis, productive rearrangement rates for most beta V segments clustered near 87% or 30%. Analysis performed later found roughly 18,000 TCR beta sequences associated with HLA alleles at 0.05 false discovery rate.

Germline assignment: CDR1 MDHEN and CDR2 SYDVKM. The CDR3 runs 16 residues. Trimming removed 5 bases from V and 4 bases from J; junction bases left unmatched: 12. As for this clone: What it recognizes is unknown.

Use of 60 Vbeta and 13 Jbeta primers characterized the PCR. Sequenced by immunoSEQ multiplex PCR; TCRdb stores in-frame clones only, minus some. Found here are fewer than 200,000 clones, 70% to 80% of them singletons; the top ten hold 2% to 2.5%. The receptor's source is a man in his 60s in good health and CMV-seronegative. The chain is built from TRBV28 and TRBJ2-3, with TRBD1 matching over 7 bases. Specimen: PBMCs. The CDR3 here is CASSPTGELVSDTQYF. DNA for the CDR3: TGTGCCAGCAGTCCCACAGGGGAACTAGTTTCAGATACGCAGTATTTT. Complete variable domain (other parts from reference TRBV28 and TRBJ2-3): DVKVTQSSRYLVKRTGEKVFLECVQDMDHENMFWYRQDPGLGLRLIYFSYDVKMKEKGDIPEGYSVSREKKERFSLILESASTNQTSMYLCASSPTGELVSDTQYFGPGTRLTVL.